Following are 14 T cell receptor beta chains from one sample sequenced in a study of T cells in Graves' hyperthyroidism and ophthalmopathy. RNA transcripts gave rise to amplified TCR beta CDR3 regions. HTBI primers were used for first-round RT-PCR of the TCR CDR3. TCRdb called the multiplex PCR reads again in MiXCR, with one record for every CDR3 protein. The table records 35,000 to 45,000 distinct CDR3 sequences, around half of them present only once. Sequences were obtained from blood. Source of these receptors: a woman aged 45-65 years with Graves' hyperthyroidism that later progressed to Graves' ophthalmopathy.

Written as DNA, the CDR3 is TGTGCCAGCAGCTTCCGGGACGTCGTAGAGACCCAGTACTTC. As protein: CASSFRDVVETQYF. The rearrangement links TRBV7-3 to TRBJ2-5; D tentatively reads TRBD1 or TRBD2 (5 bases each). This CDR3 region has 14 residues. V lost 3 bases to trimming and J lost 4 bases, with 12 bases between them. Germline lookup yields CDR1 SGHTA and CDR2 FQGTGA.

Details on this clonotype: A read error may account for a junction end that differs from germline. The chain links TRBV11-3 to TRBJ2-3; the D gene could be TRBD1 or TRBD2 (6 bases each). This CDR3 is 14 amino acids long. Germline CDR1 SGHNT, CDR2 YENEEA. The CDR3 protein is CASSLGRDTGTQYF. The CDR3 DNA sequence: TGTGCCAGCAGCTTAGGGCGGGACACAGGTACGCAGTATTTT.

V gene TRBV7-3 combines with J gene TRBJ1-2; possibly TRBD1 for D (5 bases). V shed 2 bases and J shed 6 bases, with 19 bases lying between them. Germline CDR1 is SGHTA and CDR2 is FQGTGA. The CDR3 extends over 16 amino acids. The CDR3 region has the DNA TGTGCCAGCAGCTTATTACGGACTAGGGGTGATAATGGCTACACCTTC. Amino acids: CASSLLRTRGDNGYTF.

The table lists this clonotype with many counts. Compared with germline, one end of the junction differs, possibly owing to a read error. V and J are TRBV4-3 and TRBJ2-7, with D uncertain. Germline loops: CDR1 LGHNA, CDR2 YSLEER. The CDR3 sequence is 16 residues long. Here the CDR3 reads CASSEDLASWSNEQYF. DNA for the CDR3: TGCGCCAGCAGCGAAGACCTCGCGTCGTGGTCTAACGAGCAGTACTTC.

This clonotype was counted ten times or more. The chain joins TRBV6-6 to TRBJ1-2; TRBD1 is a possible D gene (6 bases). The germline gives CDR1 MNHNY, CDR2 SVGAGI (reference sequence). Trimming removed 8 bases at V and 0 bases at J, with 13 bases between. The CDR3 contains 14 residues. The CDR3 sequence is CASATGNTNYGYTF. The CDR3 coding sequence is TGTGCCAGCGCCACAGGGAATACTAACTATGGCTACACCTTC.

By sample fraction, this clonotype is medium-sized. The chain joins TRBV29-1 to TRBJ2-1; D possibly uses TRBD1 or TRBD2 (5 bases each). The CDR3 consists of 13 residues. The germline gives CDR1 SQVTM, CDR2 ANQGSEA. With 7 bases removed from V and 4 bases from J, the gap between germline ends came to 14 bases. CDR3 sequence (DNA): TGCAGCGATGCCAGGGACGAATACAATGAGCAGTTCTTC. Protein sequence: CSDARDEYNEQFF.

This clonotype is deemed medium-sized. This chain uses TRBV19 with TRBJ2-7; the D is unclear. Per germline, CDR1 LNHDA and CDR2 SQIVND (reference sequence). This CDR3 has 14 amino acids. The germline V and J ends were trimmed by 1 base and 3 bases, with 10 bases remaining between them. CDR3 sequence: CASSIAPRFYEQYF. Here the CDR3 DNA reads TGTGCCAGTAGTATAGCCCCCAGATTCTACGAGCAGTACTTC.

The chain couples TRBV5-4 to TRBJ1-5; tentatively, D is TRBD1 (6 bases). The CDR3 is 15 residues long. Germline assignment: CDR1 SGHNT and CDR2 YYREEE (reference sequence). Trimming pared 2 bases from V and 5 bases from J, leaving 14 bases between. The CDR3 spells CASSFRPGEDQPQHF. The CDR3 DNA sequence: TGTGCCAGCAGCTTTAGGCCAGGGGAGGATCAGCCCCAGCATTTT. The full variable domain, its missing parts supplied by reference TRBV5-4 and TRBJ1-5, is ETGVTQSPTHLIKTRGQQVTLRCSSQSGHNTVSWYQQALGQGPQFIFQYYREEENGRGNFPPRFSGLQFPNYSSELNVNALELDDSALYLCASSFRPGEDQPQHFGDGTRLSIL.

With regard to this clonotype: One base away lies a much larger clone, so this may be a sequencing read error. CDR3 in amino acids: CAISFSELAGAIDTQYF. The CDR3 bases are TGTGCCATCAGTTTCTCCGAACTAGCGGGAGCTATCGATACGCAGTATTTT. The rearrangement joins TRBV10-3 to TRBJ2-3; TRBD2 aligns across 11 bases. V gave up 5 bases and J gave up 6 bases; unmatched junction bases: 13. Germline values: CDR1 ENHRY, CDR2 SYGVKD. The CDR3 is 17 amino acids.

The chain carries TRBV19 and TRBJ2-1; tentatively, D is TRBD1 or TRBD2 (5 bases each). The V gene lost 7 bases and the J gene lost 3 bases, with 10 bases spanning the gap. Germline CDR1 and CDR2: LNHDA and SQIVND (reference sequence). This CDR3 comprises 13 residues. The CDR3 sequence is CASKRGDYNEQFF. DNA of the CDR3: TGTGCCAGTAAAAGGGGAGACTACAATGAGCAGTTCTTC. Based on the CDR3 plus reference TRBV19 and TRBJ2-1, the full variable domain is DGGITQSPKYLFRKEGQNVTLSCEQNLNHDAMYWYRQDPGQGLRLIYYSQIVNDFQKGDIAEGYSVSREKKESFPLTVTSAQKNPTAFYLCASKRGDYNEQFFGPGTRLTVL.

In this sample, this clonotype turned up many times. The J gene is TRBJ1-5, the V gene TRBV27; D is unclear. The CDR3 runs to 14 residues. V gave up 6 bases and J gave up 1 base, with 10 bases separating them. CDR1 is MNHEY and CDR2 is SMNVEV in the germline V gene (reference sequence). Here the CDR3 DNA reads TGTGCCAGCAGGTCAGTTGAGAGCAATCAGCCCCAGCATTTT. Translated: CASRSVESNQPQHF.

DNA for the CDR3: TGTGCCAGCAGCTCGGGACTAGCGGGGGAGGGACAAGAGACCCAGTACTTC. This translates into CASSSGLAGEGQETQYF. The rearrangement joins TRBV7-9 to TRBJ2-5; TRBD2 aligns across 14 bases. V trimming: 4 bases; J trimming: 2 bases; junction bases outside the gene matches: 6. The length of the CDR3 is 17 residues. The germline CDR1 and CDR2 sequences are SEHNR and FQNEAQ (reference sequence). The variable domain in full, with the rest retrieved from reference TRBV7-9 and TRBJ2-5, is DTGVSQNPRHKITKRGQNVTFRCDPISEHNRLYWYRQTLGQGPEFLTYFQNEAQLEKSRLLSDRFSAERPKGSFSTLEIQRTEQGDSAMYLCASSSGLAGEGQETQYFGPGTRLLVL.

V is TRBV4-1 and J is TRBJ2-5; possible D gene TRBD1, 5 bases. Germline CDR1 is MGHRA and CDR2 is YSYEKL. V was shortened by 8 bases and J by 5 bases, with 12 bases between the two germline ends. The CDR3 loop spans 12 amino acids. The CDR3 nucleotides read TGCGCCAGCCGGAAGGGGCGCGAGACCCAGTACTTC. Translation gives CASRKGRETQYF.

This clonotype was recorded at least ten times. A single base separates this from a much larger clone, so it may be a read error. CDR3 region: CASNLGGAYNEQFF. The CDR3 DNA sequence: TGTGCCAGCAACTTAGGCGGAGCCTACAATGAGCAGTTCTTC. This chain uses TRBV7-6 with TRBJ2-1; D gene ambiguous. The CDR3 length is 14 residues. The V gene's germline CDR1 is SGHVS and CDR2 FNYEAQ.